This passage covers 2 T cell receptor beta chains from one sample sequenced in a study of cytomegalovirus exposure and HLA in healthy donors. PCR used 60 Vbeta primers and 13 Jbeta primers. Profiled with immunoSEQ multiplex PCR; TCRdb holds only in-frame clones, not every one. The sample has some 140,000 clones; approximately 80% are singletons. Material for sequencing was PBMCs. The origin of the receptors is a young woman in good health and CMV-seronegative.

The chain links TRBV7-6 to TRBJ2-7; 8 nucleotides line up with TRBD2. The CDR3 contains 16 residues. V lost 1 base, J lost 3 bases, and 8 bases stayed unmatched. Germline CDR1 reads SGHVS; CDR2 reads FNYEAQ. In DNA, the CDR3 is TGTGCCAGCAGCTTAGGTACAGCGGGGGCCATCTACGAGCAGTACTTC. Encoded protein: CASSLGTAGAIYEQYF.

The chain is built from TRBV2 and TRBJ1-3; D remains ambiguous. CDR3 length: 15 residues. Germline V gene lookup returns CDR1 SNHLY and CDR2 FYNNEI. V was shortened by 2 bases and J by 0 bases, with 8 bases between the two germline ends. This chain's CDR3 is CASSELLNSGNTIYF. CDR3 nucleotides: TGTGCCAGCAGTGAATTGCTAAACTCTGGAAACACCATATATTTT.